This passage covers 3 T cell receptor beta chains from one sample sequenced in a study of blood T cell repertoires in COVID-19. Sequenced by immunoSEQ multiplex PCR; TCRdb stores in-frame clones only, minus some. The sample has 46,000 or so clones; around 90% are singletons. The material sequenced was peripheral blood. These receptor sequences come from a man aged 45-60 years with acute or convalescent COVID-19.

This chain links TRBV5-1 with TRBJ1-3; TRBD1 might be the D (6 bases). This CDR3 has 14 amino acids. The germline V and J ends were trimmed by 8 bases and 2 bases, with 14 bases remaining between them. Germline V gene lookup returns CDR1 SGHRS and CDR2 YFSETQ. In DNA form, the CDR3 reads TGCGCCAGTAGGCAGGGGAACGCTGGAAACACCATATATTTT. It is translated as CASRQGNAGNTIYF.

This clone was observed a single time. The chain links TRBV6-2 or TRBV6-3 to TRBJ2-7; a weak D match, TRBD1 (5 bases). Trimming took 1 base from V and 0 from J, leaving 13 bases between them. Germline V gene sequence: CDR1 MNHEY, CDR2 SVGEGT. The CDR3 has 16 amino acids. CDR3 amino acids: CASSYWAGPSSYEQYF. In nucleotides, the CDR3 is TGTGCCAGCAGTTACTGGGCAGGGCCCAGCTCCTACGAGCAGTACTTC.

V and J are TRBV7-8 and TRBJ2-7, with 10 bases aligning to TRBD2. Germline CDR1 reads SGHVS; CDR2 reads FQNEAQ. The length of the CDR3 is 15 residues. V dropped 3 bases and J dropped 0; count of bases not matched to a gene: 2. CDR3: CASSFSSGSSYEQYF. The CDR3 DNA reads as TGTGCCAGCAGCTTTTCTAGCGGGAGCTCCTACGAGCAGTACTTC.